What follows is one TCR beta chain and its context. V was shortened by 4 bases and J by 0 bases, with 13 bases between the two germline ends. The germline V gene encodes CDR1 SGHRS and CDR2 YFSETQ. The CDR3 is 15 amino acids. This entry belongs to a study of shared clonotypes between healthy human individuals. Overall study: Those who served as donors were a couple of women and three men between the ages of 18 and 49.

From CD4+ cells came CD45RA+ naive and CD45RA-negative memory subsets. Sorted-subset replicate PCR reactions were performed with 200 ng DNA, corresponding to roughly 30,000 T cell genomes. The data were produced by immunoSEQ multiplex PCR, yet TCRdb's version contains in-frame clones alone and is incomplete. This table holds approximately 2.5 million clones, approximately 90% found once. What was sequenced was naive CD4+ T cells sorted from blood. The subset here: CD45RA+ positively selected. The origin of this receptor is a man aged 18 to 29 in good health. The chain is built from TRBV5-1 and TRBJ1-2; tentative D call: TRBD1 (6 bases). In nucleotides, the CDR3 is TGCGCCAGCAGCCCCGGGGGCAATACTAACTATGGCTACACCTTC. It encodes CASSPGGNTNYGYTF. Drawing the rest from reference TRBV5-1 and TRBJ1-2, the complete variable domain is KAGVTQTPRYLIKTRGQQVTLSCSPISGHRSVSWYQQTPGQGLQFLFEYFSETQRNKGNFPGRFSGRQFSNSRSEMNVSTLELGDSALYLCASSPGGNTNYGYTFGSGTRLTVV.